This TCR beta chain was profiled in a study of cytomegalovirus exposure and HLA in healthy donors. At the level of the study: In an earlier analysis, 95 million to 140 million unique TCR beta sequences were found from 150 million to 200 million T cells.

General study findings and limits: Overall, roughly 160 TCR beta chains were annotated as cytomegalovirus-associated. Being productive about 90% or about 30% of the time was typical of most TCR beta V segments in an earlier analysis.

Points on this clone: What it binds is unknown.

In the PCR, 60 Vbeta and 13 Jbeta primers were used. Assay: immunoSEQ multiplex PCR; the TCRdb copy retains only in-frame clones and omits some. The table lists 150,000 or so clones, 70% to 75% of them singletons, with roughly 4.5% in the top ten. The TCR originated in a man younger than 35 in good health and CMV-seropositive. The sequenced material came from PBMCs.

The CDR3 DNA follows: TGTGCCAGCAGTGTCGGACAGTCCTATAATTCACCCCTCCACTTT. Amino acid sequence: CASSVGQSYNSPLHF. The rearrangement links TRBV2 to TRBJ1-6, with D possibly being TRBD1 (6 bases). The CDR3 consists of 15 residues. Germline V gene lookup returns CDR1 SNHLY and CDR2 FYNNEI. The ends were cut back, 4 bases at V and 1 base at J, with 8 bases in the middle.